This T cell receptor beta chain was captured by sequencing in a study of CD8+ T cells in alopecia areata. About the study: Oral tofacitinib (5 to 10 mg twice daily) was administered to treated patients. The percentage of affected scalp area served as the score of severity for treated patients.

Remarks on this clone: Antigen: not known.

Sequencing used cDNA as its template, made by extracting RNA and reverse transcribing it. The assay was immunoSEQ multiplex PCR, and TCRdb's table has in-frame clones only and misses some. The table shows approximately 280,000 clones, with 55% to 75% occurring only once. CDR1 is SEHNR and CDR2 is FQNEAQ in the germline V gene (reference sequence). This CDR3 spans 16 amino acids. V gave up 5 bases and J gave up 4 bases, with 20 bases separating them. Overall study findings and caveats: Only one nonresponder was present, which leaves the link between baseline CD8+ expansion and response uncertain.

Treatment described: oral pan-JAK inhibitor, 5-10 mg twice daily. Lesional scalp punch biopsies and peripheral blood came from alopecia areata patients. Sequenced here: CD4+ T cells sorted from blood, sampled at week 24, from a patient treated with tofacitinib. The receptor was derived from a human donor with alopecia areata. The rearrangement links TRBV7-9 to TRBJ1-1, with a possible D match to TRBD1 (6 bases). This chain's CDR3 is CASSPRSLGGGTEAFF. The DNA for the CDR3 is TGTGCCAGCAGCCCCCGGAGTTTGGGGGGCGGCACTGAAGCTTTCTTT.